These 10 T cell receptor beta chains share one sample of origin, sequenced in a study of neurological immune-mediated disorders. MiXCR was run by TCRdb on the 5' RACE reads, yielding one entry per CDR3 protein. Of about 66,000 distinct CDR3 sequences in the sample, almost 3.5% were seen once. Sequences were obtained from PBMCs. These receptors were taken from a man between 35 and 55 years old with multiple sclerosis.

There are many counts of this clonotype. The rearrangement joins TRBV2 to TRBJ1-5, with a tentative D call TRBD1 (5 bases). CDR1 and CDR2 from the germline V gene are SNHLY and FYNNEI. V gave up 3 bases and J gave up 3 bases, with 9 bases separating them. This CDR3 region has 14 residues. The CDR3: CASSDRQLNQPQHF. CDR3 nucleotides: TGTGCCAGCAGTGATAGACAGCTCAATCAGCCCCAGCATTTT.

A remark on this clonotype: Being one base from a much bigger clone, this may be a read error. The V gene is TRBV5-1, the J gene TRBJ1-5; D possibly corresponds to TRBD1 (6 bases). CDR1 and CDR2 from the germline V gene are SGHRS and YFSETQ. This CDR3 has 14 amino acids. CDR3 nucleotides: TGCGCCAGCAGCTTGGGGACAGACTATCAGCCCCAGAATTTT. It specifies CASSLGTDYQPQNF.

This clonotype has a handful of counts. The junction departs from the called germline gene at one end, perhaps through a read error. J is TRBJ1-5 and V is TRBV27; 7 bases fit TRBD1. Germline loops: CDR1 MNHEY, CDR2 SMNVEV (reference sequence). CDR3 length: 13 amino acids. CDR3 bases: TGTGCCAGCAGTTTGACAGGGTGGAAGACCCAGAATTTT. Protein: CASSLTGWKTQNF.

With respect to this clonotype: A much bigger clone sits one base away, suggesting this may be a read error. The gene calls are TRBV20-1 and TRBJ2-3, with 7 bases fitting TRBD2. This CDR3 spans 12 amino acids. The germline gives CDR1 DFQATT, CDR2 SNEGSKA (reference sequence). The CDR3 here is CSVKTSTDKQYF. The CDR3 bases are TGCAGTGTTAAGACTAGCACAGATAAGCAGTATTTT.

This clonotype was detected only a few times. Since a much larger clone is just one base distant, this may be a read error. This chain joins TRBV12-3 or TRBV12-4 and TRBJ2-6; the D gene is possibly TRBD1 (6 bases). The CDR3 sequence is 15 residues long. CDR3 region: CASSPWGPGAKVLTF. In nucleotides, the CDR3 is TGTGCCAGCAGCCCCTGGGGGCCTGGGGCCAAAGTCCTGACTTTC.

The sample holds many counts of this clonotype. For the CDR3, the DNA is TGTGCCAGCAGATATTATCCAGGGGAAGGGAGCAATCAGCCCCAGCATTTT. This encodes CASRYYPGEGSNQPQHF. The chain employs TRBV6-6 and TRBJ1-5, with TRBD1 as a possible D gene (6 bases). Looked up from germline, CDR1 is MNHNY and CDR2 is SVGAGI (reference sequence). V lost 6 bases to trimming and J lost 1 base, with 19 bases between them. The CDR3 spans 17 residues.

This clonotype was seen at least ten times. V gene TRBV5-1 combines with J gene TRBJ2-6, with D possibly called TRBD1 or TRBD2 (5 bases each). The CDR3 length is 14 residues. The germline V and J ends were trimmed by 0 bases and 6 bases, with 7 bases remaining between them. Germline V gene lookup returns CDR1 SGHRS and CDR2 YFSETQ. The CDR3 nucleotides read TGCGCCAGCAGCTTGGCCGGGGCGGCCAACGTCCTGACTTTC. Amino acid sequence: CASSLAGAANVLTF.

This clonotype was counted at least ten times. The rearrangement joins TRBV5-5 to TRBJ2-7, with 7 positions matching TRBD1. This CDR3 is 16 amino acids long. After removal of 0 bases from V and 2 bases from J, the junction contained 8 bases not matched to a gene. Germline V gives CDR1 SGHKS, CDR2 YYEKEE (reference sequence). The CDR3 sequence: CASSLGHGRGTYEQYF. The CDR3 bases are TGTGCCAGCAGCTTGGGACACGGCAGGGGGACCTACGAGCAGTACTTC.

This clonotype was picked up many times. The chain carries TRBV12-3 or TRBV12-4 and TRBJ2-2; TRBD2 matches 9 bases. J lost 5 bases, V lost 9 bases, and 7 bases had no gene match. The CDR3 contains 14 residues. This chain's CDR3 is CASWGLAKTGELFF. In DNA, the CDR3 is TGTGCCAGTTGGGGACTAGCAAAAACCGGGGAGCTGTTTTTT.

The count of this clonotype is one. This may be a read error: a much more frequent sequence differs by one nucleotide. The rearrangement joins TRBV6-1 to TRBJ2-7; TRBD1 matches at 7 bases. The V gene's germline CDR1 is MNHNS and CDR2 SASEGT. The CDR3 runs 13 residues. The chain's CDR3 is CASNPGGRYEKYF. In DNA form, the CDR3 reads TGTGCCAGCAATCCAGGGGGAAGATACGAGAAGTACTTC.